This T cell receptor beta chain is from a study of glioma-infiltrating T cells. Whole-study results and caveats: Non-neoplastic patients had below-expected tissue-blood divergence, while all gliomas exceeded expectation.

V lost 0 bases to trimming and J lost 4 bases; unmatched junction nucleotides: 7. The CDR3 is made up of 16 amino acids. CDR1 is MNHNY, CDR2 SVGAGI, per germline (reference sequence). Amplification of TCR alpha and beta CDR3 regions from RNA used iRepertoire nested multiplex PCR. TCRdb reprocessed the multiplex PCR reads via MiXCR and lists one record per CDR3 protein. The sample holds around 150,000 distinct CDR3 sequences, approximately 39% seen once. As regards this clonotype: Its antigen remains unknown.

The chain links TRBV6-6 to TRBJ2-7; 9 bases are a match to TRBD1. This clonotype was obtained from a human donor with low-grade glioma or glioblastoma, undergoing nonglioma brain surgery, or in good health (not recorded which). The sample was glioma tissue, nonneoplastic brain tissue, or PBMCs (not recorded which). CDR3 nucleotides: TGTGCCAGCAGTTACTCGACAGGGGGATTATCATACGAGCAGTACTTC. This sequence encodes CASSYSTGGLSYEQYF.